This T cell receptor (beta chain) was recorded in a study of T-cell reconstitution after alpha-beta-depleted transplantation in children. Points from the study as a whole: The high TCRbeta diversity at day 60 in some patients came from surviving recipient T cells and thymic progenitors. A year post-transplant, T-cell counts and diversity derived mostly from newly produced T cells.

In regard to this clonotype: Its antigen remains unidentified.

Using unique molecular identifiers, the investigators prepared the TCRbeta library. TCRdb used MiXCR to reprocess the PCR reads, holding one entry per CDR3 protein. The sample shows 450,000 to 550,000 distinct CDR3 sequences, about an eighth of them seen only once. Germline trimming cut 1 base from V and 4 bases from J; bases unmatched to any gene: 4. Germline CDR1 is SGHNT and CDR2 is YYREEE (reference sequence). The CDR3 extends over 15 amino acids. This TCR came from a female patient aged 2-10 years who had a stem cell transplant for aplastic anemia, so the T cells may come from the graft donor. This chain uses TRBV5-4 with TRBJ2-1; TRBD2 matches at 8 bases. The material sequenced was PBMCs, mostly from graft donor cells, taken 180 days after TCRalphabeta/CD19-depleted stem cell transplant. CDR3: CASSLSGSLYNEQFF. The CDR3, as DNA: TGTGCCAGCAGCTTGAGCGGGAGTCTATACAATGAGCAGTTCTTC.